The 2 T cell receptor delta chains reported below all come from one sample, sequenced in a study of gamma-delta T cells after stem cell transplantation. TCRdb fed the RT-PCR reads into CATT to redo clone calling. The top ten clones hold 55% of a sample with 900 to 1,100 delta-chain clones, 10% to 15% of them seen once. Sequenced: gamma-delta T cells. These TCRs come from a human donor. It is not recorded whose cells these are; they may come from a transplant donor.

The chain links TRDV1 to TRDJ1; 8 positions match TRDD3. The CDR3 contains 22 residues. Trimming removed 7 bases from V and 2 bases from J; junction bases left unmatched: 30. Germline lookup yields CDR1 TSWWSYY and CDR2 QGS. CDR3 in amino acids: CALDSYLKANWGAVVLTDKLIF. The CDR3 nucleotides are TGTGCTCTTGACTCCTACTTGAAGGCTAACTGGGGGGCCGTCGTACTTACCGATAAACTCATCTTT.

The V and J genes are TRDV2 and TRDJ1; D is possibly TRDD3 (6 bases). Here the J gene was assigned by germline matching of the DNA, as TCRdb has none. The V and J ends lost 3 bases and 0 bases respectively, with 16 bases between them. Germline loops: CDR1 GEAIGNYY, CDR2 EKD. The CDR3 loop spans 16 amino acids. CDR3 loop: CACDSLGSLYTDKLIF. The CDR3 nucleotides read TGTGCCTGTGACTCGCTGGGGTCATTGTACACCGATAAACTCATCTTT.